One sample yielded the 21 T cell receptor beta chains listed below, sequenced in a study of blood T cell repertoires in COVID-19 (dated by TCRdb to between 2020 and 2021). Libraries came from the immunoSEQ multiplex PCR assay. In its TCRdb copy, this immuneACCESS table keeps in-frame sequences only and misses some clones. Where compared with another copy, unresolved V genes explain less than half of these, and the others have no known cause. The sample includes roughly 500,000 clones, with 70% to 90% observed a single time. Together, the top ten hold approximately 2.9% of the sample. The source material was peripheral blood. The receptors were sampled from a human donor in a cohort sampled during active COVID-19.

This chain joins TRBV11-3 and TRBJ2-1; the match to TRBD2 covers 10 bases. The CDR3 totals 18 residues. The V segment lost 1 base and the J segment 0 bases; nucleotides outside the gene matches: 6. The germline V gene has CDR1 SGHNT and CDR2 YENEEA. The CDR3 sequence: CASSLVFSGRASYNEQFF. As DNA, the CDR3 is TGTGCCAGCAGCTTAGTATTCAGCGGGAGGGCCTCCTACAATGAGCAGTTCTTC.

The V and J genes are TRBV12-3 or TRBV12-4 and TRBJ1-2, with D perhaps TRBD1 (5 bases). The CDR3 spans 12 residues. Trimming stripped 4 bases from V and 4 bases from J, with 7 bases between. CDR3 coding DNA: TGTGCCAGCAGTTCGGGGGTCTATGGCTACACCTTC. Translating it yields CASSSGVYGYTF.

The genes are TRBV5-5 and TRBJ2-7, with 8 bases fitting TRBD2. J was trimmed by 4 bases and V by 3 bases; bases with no gene match: 9. CDR3 size: 15 residues. Germline CDR1 SGHKS, CDR2 YYEKEE (reference sequence). The CDR3 DNA follows: TGTGCCAGCAGCTCGGTACCGGGACTAGTGTACGAGCAGTACTTC. Translation: CASSSVPGLVYEQYF.

This chain joins TRBV19 and TRBJ1-2; tentative D call: TRBD1 (6 bases). This CDR3 is 15 amino acids long. The V gene's germline CDR1 is LNHDA and CDR2 SQIVND (reference sequence). Trimming removed 1 base from V and 4 bases from J, with 13 bases in between. For the CDR3, the DNA is TGTGCCAGTAGTATAGGAGCAGGGGAGCTCTATGGCTACACCTTC. This codes for CASSIGAGELYGYTF.

The chain is built from TRBV24-1 and TRBJ1-2, with 10 nucleotides matching TRBD1. The ends lost 3 bases at V and 7 bases at J; junction bases unmatched: 4. Germline loops: CDR1 KGHDR, CDR2 SFDVKD. The CDR3 has 14 amino acids. CDR3: CATSDRDRGGGYTF. The CDR3 region has the DNA TGTGCCACCAGTGATCGGGACAGGGGAGGTGGCTACACCTTC.

CDR3 protein: CASSRSTGSSYEQYF. The CDR3 nucleotides read TGTGCCAGTAGTCGCTCGACAGGGAGCTCCTACGAGCAGTACTTC. The V gene is TRBV19, the J gene TRBJ2-7; TRBD1 matches at 7 bases. CDR3 size: 15 residues. Trimming at V came to 5 bases and at J to 0 bases, leaving 7 bases not matched to a gene. The germline V gene encodes CDR1 LNHDA and CDR2 SQIVND (reference sequence).

This chain links TRBV5-5 with TRBJ2-6; D is perhaps TRBD1 (5 bases). Trimming pared 3 bases from V and 0 bases from J, leaving 10 bases between. The V gene's germline CDR1 is SGHKS and CDR2 YYEKEE (reference sequence). The length of the CDR3 is 16 residues. The CDR3 protein is CASSSDRASGANVLTF. CDR3 in DNA: TGTGCCAGCAGCTCAGACAGAGCCTCTGGGGCCAACGTCCTGACTTTC. The complete variable domain, with remaining parts taken from reference TRBV5-5 and TRBJ2-6, reads DAGVTQSPTHLIKTRGQQVTLRCSPISGHKSVSWYQQVLGQGPQFIFQYYEKEERGRGNFPDRFSARQFPNYSSELNVNALLLGDSALYLCASSSDRASGANVLTFGAGSRLTVL.

The chain recombines TRBV5-1 with TRBJ1-1; D unresolved. V was shortened by 1 base and J by 3 bases, with 10 bases between the two germline ends. The CDR3 is made up of 14 amino acids. Germline CDR1 reads SGHRS; CDR2 reads YFSETQ. CDR3: CASSLSSMDTEAFF. The CDR3 DNA sequence: TGCGCCAGCAGCTTGTCCTCTATGGACACTGAAGCTTTCTTT.

The gene calls are TRBV3-1 (or the pseudogene TRBV3-2) and TRBJ2-2; D remains unclear. The CDR3 consists of 16 residues. Trimming pared 4 bases from V and 2 bases from J, leaving 14 bases between. CDR1 LGHDT and CDR2 YNNKEL come from the germline V gene (reference sequence). CDR3 sequence: CASSPTPGYNTGELFF. CDR3 in DNA: TGTGCCAGCAGCCCCACCCCAGGTTATAACACCGGGGAGCTGTTTTTT.

The chain carries TRBV7-9 and TRBJ2-1; 12 bases are shared with TRBD2. The CDR3 totals 16 residues. Germline loops: CDR1 SEHNR, CDR2 FQNEAQ (reference sequence). Trimming removed 2 bases from V and 7 bases from J; junction bases left unmatched: 6. CDR3 bases: TGTGCCAGCAGCTTAACCAGACTAGCGGGGGAGAATGAGCAGTTCTTC. Its translation: CASSLTRLAGENEQFF. Using reference TRBV7-9 and TRBJ2-1 for the parts outside the CDR3, the full variable domain is DTGVSQNPRHKITKRGQNVTFRCDPISEHNRLYWYRQTLGQGPEFLTYFQNEAQLEKSRLLSDRFSAERPKGSFSTLEIQRTEQGDSAMYLCASSLTRLAGENEQFFGPGTRLTVL.

The chain joins TRBV6-5 to TRBJ1-1, with TRBD1 as a possible D gene (5 bases). The CDR3 is 14 amino acids. CDR1 and CDR2 (germline): MNHEY, SVGAGI. The ends were cut back, 6 bases at V and 0 bases at J, with 11 bases in the middle. The CDR3 loop reads CASRLDNMNTEAFF. For the CDR3, the DNA is TGTGCCAGCAGGTTGGACAACATGAACACTGAAGCTTTCTTT.

The chain joins TRBV10-3 to TRBJ1-2, with D unclear. Germline-derived CDR1 and CDR2 are ENHRY and SYGVKD. The germline V and J ends were trimmed by 3 bases and 4 bases, with 15 bases remaining between them. The CDR3 totals 15 residues. CDR3 bases: TGTGCCATCAGTGAACGGGGTCGGGAAAGCTATGGCTACACCTTC. Encoded protein: CAISERGRESYGYTF.

V is TRBV19 and J is TRBJ2-7; D uncertain. CDR1 is LNHDA, CDR2 SQIVND, per germline (reference sequence). The CDR3 has 13 amino acids. V was trimmed by 5 bases and J by 7 bases, leaving 15 bases between them. As DNA, the CDR3 is TGTGCCAGTAGTTCGTCCAAAAAGAGTGAGCAGTACTTC. Its translation is CASSSSKKSEQYF.

The J gene is TRBJ2-7, the V gene TRBV19, with 8 bases matching TRBD1. The CDR3 contains 15 residues. Trimming cost V 6 bases and J 3 bases; bases outside gene matches: 10. Germline lookup yields CDR1 LNHDA and CDR2 SQIVND (reference sequence). The CDR3 bases are TGTGCCAGTAGCATTTCCGCAGGGGGCAGCTACGAGCAGTACTTC. It codes for CASSISAGGSYEQYF. Drawing the rest from reference TRBV19 and TRBJ2-7, the complete variable domain is DGGITQSPKYLFRKEGQNVTLSCEQNLNHDAMYWYRQDPGQGLRLIYYSQIVNDFQKGDIAEGYSVSREKKESFPLTVTSAQKNPTAFYLCASSISAGGSYEQYFGPGTRLTVT.

In its sample, this clone was seen once. J is TRBJ1-1 and V is TRBV6-6; unclear D gene. The length of the CDR3 is 15 residues. The V end lost 4 bases, the J end lost 0 bases, and 12 bases lay between the germline ends. Germline CDR1 reads MNHNY; CDR2 reads SVGAGI (reference sequence). The CDR3 reads CASSSPKLLNTEAFF. CDR3 nucleotides: TGTGCCAGCAGTTCCCCCAAGCTTTTGAACACTGAAGCTTTCTTT.

The gene calls are TRBV13 and TRBJ2-5; TRBD2 matches at 10 bases. Germline V gene lookup returns CDR1 PRHDT and CDR2 FYEKMQ (reference sequence). Trimming removed 5 bases from V and 5 bases from J; junction bases left unmatched: 14. The CDR3 is 17 residues long. Written as DNA, the CDR3 is TGTGCCAGCAGCCACCGGACTAGCGGAGGGGGGTGGGAGACCCAGTACTTC. Residues: CASSHRTSGGGWETQYF. The whole variable domain, remainder taken from reference TRBV13 and TRBJ2-5, is AAGVIQSPRHLIKEKRETATLKCYPIPRHDTVYWYQQGPGQDPQFLISFYEKMQSDKGSIPDRFSAQQFSDYHSELNMSSLELGDSALYFCASSHRTSGGGWETQYFGPGTRLLVL.

The CDR3 is CASSWTGEFYEQYF. The CDR3 DNA sequence: TGTGCCAGCAGTTGGACAGGGGAATTCTACGAGCAGTACTTC. The gene calls are TRBV27 and TRBJ2-7; 9 positions agree with TRBD1. The V gene's germline CDR1 is MNHEY and CDR2 SMNVEV (reference sequence). The CDR3 extends over 14 amino acids. V dropped 4 bases and J dropped 3; count of bases not matched to a gene: 4.

This sequence joins TRBV7-8 and TRBJ1-6; D is unresolved. This CDR3 spans 14 amino acids. The V end lost 0 bases, the J end lost 9 bases, and 9 bases lay between the germline ends. Germline CDR1 SGHVS, CDR2 FQNEAQ. CDR3 in DNA: TGTGCCAGCAGCTTAGCGAACCCAGGTTCACCCCTCCACTTT. It encodes CASSLANPGSPLHF.

This chain joins TRBV25-1 and TRBJ2-1; D perhaps matches TRBD2 (6 bases). The CDR3 extends over 15 amino acids. Trimming took 6 bases from V and 7 from J, leaving 19 bases between them. The germline V gene encodes CDR1 MGHDK and CDR2 SYGVNS. This CDR3 is CASRGGGIGDNEQFF. DNA of the CDR3: TGTGCCAGCAGGGGTGGCGGGATAGGGGATAATGAGCAGTTCTTC. The full variable domain, with the rest looked up from reference TRBV25-1 and TRBJ2-1, is EADIYQTPRYLVIGTGKKITLECSQTMGHDKMYWYQQDPGMELHLIHYSYGVNSTEKGDLSSESTVSRIRTEHFPLTLESARPSHTSQYLCASRGGGIGDNEQFFGPGTRLTVL.

The chain joins TRBV30 to TRBJ1-1, with a weak D call TRBD1 (5 bases). The CDR3 sequence is 14 residues long. CDR1 is GTSNPN and CDR2 is SVGIG in the germline V gene (reference sequence). Trimming took off 1 base at V and 2 bases at J, with 11 bases between the two ends. The CDR3 here is CAWSANTGNTEAFF. The CDR3, as DNA: TGTGCCTGGAGTGCCAACACAGGAAACACTGAAGCTTTCTTT. Together with reference TRBV30 and TRBJ1-1, the CDR3 gives the full variable domain: SQTIHQWPATLVQPVGSPLSLECTVEGTSNPNLYWYRQAAGRGLQLLFYSVGIGQISSEVPQNLSASRPQDRQFILSSKKLLLSDSGFYLCAWSANTGNTEAFFGQGTRLTVV.

The J gene is TRBJ1-1, the V gene TRBV21-1; TRBD1 reflects the table's D call only, with no check against the DNA. TRBV21-1 represents a pseudogene. This CDR3 is built from 16 residues. The CDR3 region is CASSKSAQGAFTEAFF. The CDR3 DNA follows: TGTGCCAGCAGCAAATCCGCTCAGGGGGCCTTCACTGAAGCTTTCTTT.